Listed below are T cell receptor beta chains from one sample, sequenced in a study of ipilimumab plus nivolumab after autologous stem cell transplantation. Data came from immunoSEQ multiplex PCR; TCRdb stores just in-frame clones and leaves some out. The sample records tens of thousands of clones, under 75% being singletons. Sample: PBMCs, taken in a trial of ipilimumab plus nivolumab as post-transplant consolidation. These receptors all stem from a male donor with diffuse large B-cell lymphoma. The CDR3 runs from the conserved cysteine through the conserved F or W. A D gene is named only where the DNA matches it firmly.

TRBJ2-6 TRBV11-3 . CASSLDGSGANVLTF
TRBJ2-1 TRBV29-1 . CSVGQWNEQFF
TRBJ1-5 TRBV27 . CASSWGQSNQPQHF
TRBJ1-2 TRBV6-4 . CASSDSSDRLYGYTF
TRBJ2-1 TRBV7-6 TRBD2 CASSPRAGGGYNEQFF
TRBJ2-3 TRBV7-2 . CASSVRAGPTDTQYF
TRBJ2-3 TRBV10-3 . CAIASSGADTQYF
TRBJ1-2 TRBV11-2 . CASSPGVQYGYTF
TRBJ2-3 TRBV5-6 TRBD2 CASSMAGGDTQYF
TRBJ2-1 TRBV9 . CASSPQVFSYNEQFF
TRBJ1-5 TRBV7-8 . CASSFEYRGYSNQPQHF
TRBJ1-6 TRBV5-1 . CASSLDVVENNSPLHF
TRBJ1-1 TRBV5-4 . CASSLGRENTEAFF
TRBJ2-3 TRBV2 TRBD2 CASSVASGIIDTQYF
TRBJ1-1 TRBV6-1 . CASLVSGWGTEAFF
TRBJ1-1 TRBV5-6 . CASSRRNTEAFF
TRBJ2-2 TRBV15 . CATSRAWTNTGELFF
TRBJ2-6 TRBV19 TRBD2 CASRGGLAGHSGANVLTF
TRBJ2-3 TRBV6-4 . CASSAGRPTDTQYF
TRBJ1-1 TRBV4-1 . CASSQLRGMGTEAFF
TRBJ1-6 TRBV27 . CASRLGPGNSPLHF
TRBJ1-5 TRBV2 TRBD1 CASGRDREGDQPQHF
TRBJ2-1 TRBV12-5 TRBD1 CASGSGTASSYNEQFF
TRBJ2-7 TRBV18 TRBD2 CASSPRKAGGDTNEQYF
TRBJ2-3 TRBV5-1 TRBD2 CASSPTPGGYPSTDTQYF
TRBJ2-7 TRBV30 . CAWSSDYLYEQYF
TRBJ1-3 TRBV4-1 . CASSQDREEGPTSSGNTIYF
TRBJ1-1 TRBV7-8 . CASSLGQGMNTEAFF
TRBJ2-2 TRBV5-5 TRBD2 CASSYGIAGGPGELFF
TRBJ2-3 TRBV11-2 . CASSLLGGGTDTQYF
TRBJ2-1 TRBV10-3 TRBD2 CAISGTQGLAGDNEQFF
TRBJ2-7 TRBV4-2 TRBD1 CASSTRDRSEQYF
TRBJ1-5 TRBV19 . CASSGTASNQPQHF
TRBJ1-1 TRBV5-3 . CARSRDPRRKDTEAFF
TRBJ1-3 TRBV5-1 . CASSSDLRFPSGNTIYF
TRBJ1-4 TRBV5-4 . CASSPGTATNEKLFF
TRBJ2-1 TRBV7-9 . CASSLEDEQFF
TRBJ2-7 TRBV9 TRBD1 CASSTGQGAGDEQYF
TRBJ1-1 TRBV6-1 TRBD1 CASSDPGTGFTEAFF
TRBJ2-5 TRBV7-6 TRBD1 CASSPGQGKAKETQYF
TRBJ1-4 TRBV5-1 TRBD1 CASSWGTGKEKLFF
TRBJ2-2 TRBV7-3 TRBD2 CASSLLAVNTGELFF
TRBJ2-2 TRBV9 . CASSGGKAAGELFF
TRBJ2-5 TRBV4-1 . CASSLLKPGPGETQYF
TRBJ2-1 TRBV11-1 . CASSLRIGNEQFF
TRBJ2-7 TRBV18 TRBD2 CASSLRTSGGYEQYF
TRBJ2-5 TRBV7-2 . CASSLAPQKGETQYF
TRBJ1-1 TRBV6-1 . CASSLDSYTEAFF
TRBJ2-3 TRBV28 . CASSLSLDTQYF
TRBJ1-2 TRBV25-1 TRBD1 CASGTGVNYGYTF
TRBJ2-1 TRBV5-1 TRBD2 CASSLALAGGPAEQFF
TRBJ1-2 TRBV19 . CASSIDSAGTYGYTF
TRBJ2-7 TRBV2 TRBD2 CASSITTGLAEDYEQYF
TRBJ2-5 TRBV9 TRBD2 CASSPGGGAGGRETQYF
TRBJ2-1 TRBV27 TRBD2 CASKVSVALAGYNEQFF
TRBJ2-7 TRBV19 TRBD2 CASSSNPPDMGLAGGGRREQYF
TRBJ2-1 TRBV7-3 . CASSSDYDNEQFF